Sequencing of this TCR beta chain was carried out in a study of T cell changes during pregnancy in multiple sclerosis. V lost 4 bases to trimming and J lost 4 bases; unmatched junction nucleotides: 4. In germline, CDR1 is MGHRA, CDR2 YSYEKL. The CDR3 consists of 15 residues. Clones were read by immunoSEQ multiplex PCR, and TCRdb kept only the in-frame ones, dropping some. Among 30,000 to 40,000 clones listed, approximately 92% were seen once. The sequencing used CD8+ T cells from peripheral blood mononuclear cells, collected in the second trimester of pregnancy. The sequence was obtained from a female donor with multiple sclerosis, enrolled in a pregnancy study. The rearrangement uses TRBV4-1 and TRBJ2-3, with 11 bases aligning to TRBD2. The CDR3 sequence: CASSRGLAEADTQYF. CDR3 coding DNA: TGCGCCAGCAGCCGGGGACTAGCGGAAGCAGATACGCAGTATTTT.